The present entry profiles one T cell receptor beta chain with its context. The data were taken from a study of blood T cell repertoires in COVID-19. At the level of the study: Nucleic acid was either cDNA or gDNA, and it came from T cells, B-cell-depleted T cells, or PBMCs.

V lost 10 bases and J lost 1, with 11 bases in between. Germline CDR1 is MNHNY and CDR2 is SVGAGI (reference sequence). The CDR3 consists of 12 residues. Clones were sequenced by immunoSEQ multiplex PCR, and TCRdb holds only the in-frame ones, with some missing. This table holds 350,000 to 400,000 clones, roughly 91% found once. The receptor was derived from a woman aged 25 to 45 who had recovered from COVID-19. The chain couples TRBV6-6 to TRBJ2-7, with a tentative D call TRBD1 (5 bases). The sample comprised PBMCs or T cells enriched from blood (not recorded which). The CDR3 DNA reads TGTGCCACCCGACAGATTTCCTACGAGCAGTACTTC. Translation gives CATRQISYEQYF.